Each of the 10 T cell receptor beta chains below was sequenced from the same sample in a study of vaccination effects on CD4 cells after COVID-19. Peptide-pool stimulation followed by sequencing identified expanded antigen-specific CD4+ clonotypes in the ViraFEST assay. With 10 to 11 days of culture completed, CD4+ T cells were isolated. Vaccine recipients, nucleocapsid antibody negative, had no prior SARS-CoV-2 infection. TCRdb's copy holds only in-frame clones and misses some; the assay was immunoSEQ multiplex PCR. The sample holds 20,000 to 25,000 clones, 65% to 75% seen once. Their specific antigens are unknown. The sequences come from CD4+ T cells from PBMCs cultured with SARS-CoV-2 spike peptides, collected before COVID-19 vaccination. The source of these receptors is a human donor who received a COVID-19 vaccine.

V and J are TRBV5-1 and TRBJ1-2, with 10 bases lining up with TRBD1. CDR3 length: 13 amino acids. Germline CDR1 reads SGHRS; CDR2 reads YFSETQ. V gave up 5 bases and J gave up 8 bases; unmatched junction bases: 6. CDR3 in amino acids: CASRTGQGNGYTF. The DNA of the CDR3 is TGCGCCAGCAGAACGGGACAGGGGAACGGCTACACCTTC.

The CDR3 nucleotides are TGTGCCAGCAGCGTAGGCGGGATAGTCCCCTACGAGCAGTACTTC. Amino acids: CASSVGGIVPYEQYF. The J gene is TRBJ2-7, the V gene TRBV9; tentative D call: TRBD2 (6 bases). CDR1 SGDLS and CDR2 YYNGEE come from the germline V gene. Trimming shortened V by 0 bases and J by 2 bases, and 12 bases separated the two germline ends. The CDR3 is 15 amino acids.

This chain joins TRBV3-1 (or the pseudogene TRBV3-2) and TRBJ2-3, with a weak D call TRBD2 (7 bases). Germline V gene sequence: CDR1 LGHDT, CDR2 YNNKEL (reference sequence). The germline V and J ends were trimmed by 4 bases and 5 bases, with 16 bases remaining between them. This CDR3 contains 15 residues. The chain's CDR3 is CASSPLGRGGDTQYF. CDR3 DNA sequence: TGTGCCAGCAGCCCCTTGGGGAGGGGGGGAGATACGCAGTATTTT.

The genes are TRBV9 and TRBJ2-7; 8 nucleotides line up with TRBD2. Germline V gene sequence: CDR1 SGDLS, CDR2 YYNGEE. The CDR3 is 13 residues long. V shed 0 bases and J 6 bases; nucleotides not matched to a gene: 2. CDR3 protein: CASSVAGGLEQYF. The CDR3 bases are TGTGCCAGCAGCGTAGCGGGAGGGCTCGAGCAGTACTTC. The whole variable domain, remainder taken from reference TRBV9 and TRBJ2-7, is DSGVTQTPKHLITATGQRVTLRCSPRSGDLSVYWYQQSLDQGLQFLIQYYNGEERAKGNILERFSAQQFPDLHSELNLSSLELGDSALYFCASSVAGGLEQYFGPGTRLTVT.

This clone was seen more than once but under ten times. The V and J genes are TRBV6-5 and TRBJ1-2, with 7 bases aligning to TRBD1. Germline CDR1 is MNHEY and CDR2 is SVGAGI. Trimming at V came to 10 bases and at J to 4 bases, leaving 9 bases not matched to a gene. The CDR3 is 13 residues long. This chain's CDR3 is CATKRTGTYGYTF. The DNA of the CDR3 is TGTGCCACAAAACGGACAGGAACCTATGGCTACACCTTC.

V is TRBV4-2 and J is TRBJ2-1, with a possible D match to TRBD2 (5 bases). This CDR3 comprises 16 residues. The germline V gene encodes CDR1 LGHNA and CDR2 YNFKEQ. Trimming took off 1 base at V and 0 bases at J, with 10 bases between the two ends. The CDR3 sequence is CASSQVEGNSYNEQFF. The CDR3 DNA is TGTGCCAGCAGCCAAGTCGAGGGAAACTCCTACAATGAGCAGTTCTTC.

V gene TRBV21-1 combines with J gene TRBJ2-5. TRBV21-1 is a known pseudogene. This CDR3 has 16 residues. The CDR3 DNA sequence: TGTGCCAGCAGCAAAGAGAGGCGTAGGACCCAAGAGACCCAGTACTTC. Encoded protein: CASSKERRRTQETQYF.

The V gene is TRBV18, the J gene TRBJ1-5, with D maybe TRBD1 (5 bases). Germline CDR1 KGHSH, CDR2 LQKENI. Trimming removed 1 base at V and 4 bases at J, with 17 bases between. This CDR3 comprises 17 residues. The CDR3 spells CASSPQSSRDYNQPQHF. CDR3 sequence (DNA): TGTGCCAGCTCACCACAATCAAGCCGGGACTATAATCAGCCCCAGCATTTT.

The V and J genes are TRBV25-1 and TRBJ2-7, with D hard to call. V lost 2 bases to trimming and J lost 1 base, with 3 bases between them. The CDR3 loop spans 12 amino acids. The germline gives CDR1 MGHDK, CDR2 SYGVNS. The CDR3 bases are TGTGCCAGCAGTGAACAATCCTACGAGCAGTACTTC. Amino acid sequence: CASSEQSYEQYF.

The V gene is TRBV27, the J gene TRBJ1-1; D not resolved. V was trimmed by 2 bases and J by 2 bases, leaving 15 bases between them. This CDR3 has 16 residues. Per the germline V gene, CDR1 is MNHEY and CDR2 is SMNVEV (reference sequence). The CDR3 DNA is TGTGCCAGCAGTTTAATAGGGTCCACCATTAACACTGAAGCTTTCTTT. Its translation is CASSLIGSTINTEAFF.